This TCR beta chain was captured in a study of Ad26.COV2.S vaccination and SARS-CoV-2 variants. The CDR3 runs 13 residues. Germline assignment: CDR1 LNHDA and CDR2 SQIVND (reference sequence). V lost 8 bases to trimming and J lost 0 bases, with 8 bases between them. The treatment here: 19 received Ad26.COV2.S at low or high dose, single or two shots; about 5 received placebo; per-sample allocation not given. Sampling was done on day 63 after the first vaccine or placebo injection. Here immunoSEQ multiplex PCR was the method, and the copy in TCRdb shows in-frame clones only, minus some. The table lists about half a million clones, around 89% of them singletons.

The material was peripheral blood, obtained in a trial of Ad26.COV2.S vaccine versus placebo. This sequence was found in a person aged 18-60 years who received the Ad26.COV2.S COVID-19 vaccine or a placebo. The chain carries TRBV19 and TRBJ2-1; D unresolved. The CDR3 DNA is TGTGCCAGTGGAACTTTCTCCTACAATGAGCAGTTCTTC. It codes for CASGTFSYNEQFF.